This T cell receptor (beta chain) originates from a study of PD-L1 blockade in urothelial cancer. Sequenced by immunoSEQ multiplex PCR; TCRdb stores in-frame clones only, minus some. The sample consists of 35,000 to 45,000 clones, around 90% of them appearing once. Patients were living with locally advanced or metastatic urothelial carcinoma. Each patient gave between 1 and 8 samples, pretreatment and on-treatment. J gave up 3 bases and V 4 bases, and 6 bases lay outside the gene matches. The CDR3 runs to 15 residues. The germline gives CDR1 SGHAT, CDR2 FQNNGV. The source is a woman in her sixties or seventies with urothelial cancer. The J gene is TRBJ1-5, the V gene TRBV11-2; 7 nucleotides line up with TRBD1. This sample comprised PBMCs, obtained around atezolizumab (anti-PD-L1) treatment. CDR3 DNA sequence: TGTGCCAGCAGCTGGGACAGTAATGCCAATCAGCCCCAGCATTTT. Translation: CASSWDSNANQPQHF.